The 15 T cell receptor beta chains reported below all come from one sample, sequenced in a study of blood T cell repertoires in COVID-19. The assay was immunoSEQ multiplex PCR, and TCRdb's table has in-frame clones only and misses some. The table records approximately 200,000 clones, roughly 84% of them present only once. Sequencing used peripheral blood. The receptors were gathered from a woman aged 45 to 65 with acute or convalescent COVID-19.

CDR3 sequence: CASSLSGSIINEQFF. DNA for the CDR3: TGTGCCAGCAGCCTTAGCGGGAGTATAATCAATGAGCAGTTCTTC. V and J are TRBV5-5 and TRBJ2-1; TRBD2 matches at 9 bases. After removal of 4 bases from V and 6 bases from J, the junction contained 8 bases not matched to a gene. The CDR3 sequence is 15 residues long. Germline CDR1 reads SGHKS; CDR2 reads YYEKEE (reference sequence).

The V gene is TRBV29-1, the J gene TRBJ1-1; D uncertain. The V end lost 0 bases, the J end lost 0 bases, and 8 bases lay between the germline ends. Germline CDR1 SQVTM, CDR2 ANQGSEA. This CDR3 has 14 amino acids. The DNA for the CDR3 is TGCAGCGTTGAAGATCGAGGCATGAACACTGAAGCTTTCTTT. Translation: CSVEDRGMNTEAFF.

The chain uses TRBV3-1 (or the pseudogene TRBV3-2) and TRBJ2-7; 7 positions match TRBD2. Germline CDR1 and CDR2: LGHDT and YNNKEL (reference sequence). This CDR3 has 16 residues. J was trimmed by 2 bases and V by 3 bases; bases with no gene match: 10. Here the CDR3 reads CASSHGGGSGTYEQYF. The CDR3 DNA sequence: TGTGCCAGCAGCCATGGAGGCGGGAGCGGTACCTACGAGCAGTACTTC.

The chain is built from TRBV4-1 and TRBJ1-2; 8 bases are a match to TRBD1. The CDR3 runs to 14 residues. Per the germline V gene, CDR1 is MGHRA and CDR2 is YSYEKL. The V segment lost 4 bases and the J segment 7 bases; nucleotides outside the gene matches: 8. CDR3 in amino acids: CASSPYRGRSGYTF. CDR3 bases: TGCGCCAGCAGCCCGTACAGGGGGAGGTCTGGCTACACCTTC.

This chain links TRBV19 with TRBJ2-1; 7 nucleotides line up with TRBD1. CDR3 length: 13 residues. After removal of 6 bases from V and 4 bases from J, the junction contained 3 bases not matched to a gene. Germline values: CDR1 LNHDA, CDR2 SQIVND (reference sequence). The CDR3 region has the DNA TGTGCCAGTAGCCAGGGGGTATACAATGAGCAGTTCTTC. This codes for CASSQGVYNEQFF. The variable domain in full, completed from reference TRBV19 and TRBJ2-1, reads DGGITQSPKYLFRKEGQNVTLSCEQNLNHDAMYWYRQDPGQGLRLIYYSQIVNDFQKGDIAEGYSVSREKKESFPLTVTSAQKNPTAFYLCASSQGVYNEQFFGPGTRLTVL.

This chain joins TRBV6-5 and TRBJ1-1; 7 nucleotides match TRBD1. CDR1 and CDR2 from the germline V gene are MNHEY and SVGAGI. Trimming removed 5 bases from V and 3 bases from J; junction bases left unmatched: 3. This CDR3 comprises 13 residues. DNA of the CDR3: TGTGCCAGCAGTAAAACAGGGGACACTGAAGCTTTCTTT. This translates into CASSKTGDTEAFF.

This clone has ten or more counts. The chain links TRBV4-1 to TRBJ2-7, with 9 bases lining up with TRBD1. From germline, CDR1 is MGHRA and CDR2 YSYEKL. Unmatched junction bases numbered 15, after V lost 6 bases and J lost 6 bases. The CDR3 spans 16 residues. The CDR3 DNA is TGCGCCAGCAGTCCCATAGGGAGGGACAGGGTTTCCGAGCAGTACTTC. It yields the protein CASSPIGRDRVSEQYF.

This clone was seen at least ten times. For the CDR3, the DNA is TGTGCCAGCAGCGTAGGACAAGATAATTCACCCCTCCACTTT. Residues: CASSVGQDNSPLHF. The chain is built from TRBV9 and TRBJ1-6, with D unresolved. Germline V gene data show CDR1 as SGDLS and CDR2 as YYNGEE. V dropped 0 bases and J dropped 5 bases, with 6 bases sitting between them. The CDR3 contains 14 residues.

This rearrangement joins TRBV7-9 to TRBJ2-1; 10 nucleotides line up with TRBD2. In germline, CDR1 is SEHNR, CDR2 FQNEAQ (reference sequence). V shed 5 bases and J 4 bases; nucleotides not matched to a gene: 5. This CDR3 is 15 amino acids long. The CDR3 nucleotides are TGTGCCAGCAGCCCCCTAGCGGGAGAGTACAATGAGCAGTTCTTC. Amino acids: CASSPLAGEYNEQFF. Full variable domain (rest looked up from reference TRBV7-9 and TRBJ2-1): DTGVSQNPRHKITKRGQNVTFRCDPISEHNRLYWYRQTLGQGPEFLTYFQNEAQLEKSRLLSDRFSAERPKGSFSTLEIQRTEQGDSAMYLCASSPLAGEYNEQFFGPGTRLTVL.

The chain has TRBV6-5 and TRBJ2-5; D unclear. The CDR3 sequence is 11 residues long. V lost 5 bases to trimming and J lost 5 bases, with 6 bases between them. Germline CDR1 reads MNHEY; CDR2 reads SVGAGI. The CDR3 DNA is TGTGCCAGCAGTAGTAGTGAGACCCAGTACTTC. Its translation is CASSSSETQYF.

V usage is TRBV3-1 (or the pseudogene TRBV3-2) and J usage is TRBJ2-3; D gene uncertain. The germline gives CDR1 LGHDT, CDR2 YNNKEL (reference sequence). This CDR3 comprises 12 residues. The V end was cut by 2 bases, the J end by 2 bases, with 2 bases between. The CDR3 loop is CASSQHTDTQYF. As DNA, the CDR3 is TGTGCCAGCAGCCAACACACAGATACGCAGTATTTT.

The CDR3 DNA sequence: TGTGCCAGCAGCTTAGGGACTAGCGGGAGTAATGAGCAGTTCTTC. This gives the protein CASSLGTSGSNEQFF. The genes are TRBV11-2 and TRBJ2-1; 13 positions match TRBD2. V dropped 1 base and J dropped 7; count of bases not matched to a gene: 1. The CDR3 spans 15 residues. In germline, CDR1 is SGHAT, CDR2 FQNNGV. Full variable domain (remainder filled in from reference TRBV11-2 and TRBJ2-1): EAGVAQSPRYKIIEKRQSVAFWCNPISGHATLYWYQQILGQGPKLLIQFQNNGVVDDSQLPKDRFSAERLKGVDSTLKIQPAKLEDSAVYLCASSLGTSGSNEQFFGPGTRLTVL.

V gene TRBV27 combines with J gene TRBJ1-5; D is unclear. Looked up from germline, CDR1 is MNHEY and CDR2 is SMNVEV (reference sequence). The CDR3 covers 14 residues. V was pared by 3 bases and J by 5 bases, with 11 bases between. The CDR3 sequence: CASSLAVGDQPQHF. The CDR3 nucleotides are TGTGCCAGCAGTTTGGCCGTCGGGGATCAGCCCCAGCATTTT.

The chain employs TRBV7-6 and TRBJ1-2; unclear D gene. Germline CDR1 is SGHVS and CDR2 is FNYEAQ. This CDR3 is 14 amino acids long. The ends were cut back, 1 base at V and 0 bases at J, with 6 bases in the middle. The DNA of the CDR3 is TGTGCCAGCAGCTTAGACAGTTCTAACTATGGCTACACCTTC. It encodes CASSLDSSNYGYTF.

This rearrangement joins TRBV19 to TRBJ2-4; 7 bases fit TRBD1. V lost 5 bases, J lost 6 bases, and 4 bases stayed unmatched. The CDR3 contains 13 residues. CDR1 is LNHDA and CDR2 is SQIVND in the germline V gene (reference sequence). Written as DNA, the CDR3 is TGTGCCAGTAGTGGCAGACAGGGAAACATTCAGTACTTC. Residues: CASSGRQGNIQYF. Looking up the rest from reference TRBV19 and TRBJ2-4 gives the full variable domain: DGGITQSPKYLFRKEGQNVTLSCEQNLNHDAMYWYRQDPGQGLRLIYYSQIVNDFQKGDIAEGYSVSREKKESFPLTVTSAQKNPTAFYLCASSGRQGNIQYFGAGTRLSVL.